The entry below describes one T cell receptor (beta chain). Its matching antigen is unknown. This sample was taken from a study of cytomegalovirus exposure and HLA in healthy donors. Study as a whole: The same platform used for the 666 first-cohort repertoires was also used for the 90 to 150 validation repertoires, as a later analysis reported.

Study observations and caveats: Rare sequences made up most TCRs, while some public TCRs were found in many donors. The study recorded more than 150 TCR beta chains that were cytomegalovirus-associated.

From the roughly 120-subject validation cohort, which was separate from the roughly 710-subject first cohort, the donors were drawn. TCRdb's table, derived via immunoSEQ multiplex PCR, lists solely in-frame clones and lacks some. This table holds around 140,000 clones, 89% found once. CDR1 and CDR2 from the germline V gene are SGHRS and YFSETQ. The CDR3 totals 14 residues. With V trimmed by 5 bases and J by 6 bases, 6 bases remained unmatched. Sequenced input: PBMCs. The V and J genes are TRBV5-1 and TRBJ1-3; 9 bases fit TRBD1. This receptor was obtained from a young woman in good health and CMV-seronegative. CDR3 amino acids: CASRRDRGSNTIYF. CDR3 sequence (DNA): TGCGCCAGCAGACGTGACAGGGGGTCAAACACCATATATTTT.